These 28 T cell receptor beta chains originate from one sample sequenced in a study of blood T cell repertoires in COVID-19 (dated by TCRdb to about 2020). Receptors were amplified or captured by the immunoSEQ multiplex PCR assay. This immuneACCESS table, as held by TCRdb, lists in-frame sequences with V and J called but not all clones. Of the missing ones, under half trace to an unresolved V gene in checked studies; the others have no known cause. The sample table contains about 100,000 clones; only one count was recorded for approximately 84% of them. The ten most abundant clones make up 7.5% to 10% of the sample. Material: peripheral blood. These receptors all come from a man aged 35-49 years with active or convalescent COVID-19.

The chain combines TRBV7-2 with TRBJ2-7, with D tentatively TRBD2 (8 bases). Germline V lookup: CDR1 SGHTA, CDR2 FQGNSA. Trimming took off 1 base at V and 7 bases at J, with 14 bases between the two ends. CDR3 size: 14 residues. The CDR3 sequence is CASSLEGGGREQYF. The CDR3 nucleotides read TGTGCCAGCAGCTTAGAAGGGGGCGGGAGGGAGCAGTACTTC.

The chain employs TRBV25-1 and TRBJ2-7; TRBD1 is a possible D gene (6 bases). Trimming stripped 2 bases from V and 1 base from J, with 9 bases between. The CDR3 loop spans 14 amino acids. The germline V gene encodes CDR1 MGHDK and CDR2 SYGVNS. CDR3 nucleotide sequence: TGTGCCAGCAGTGAACAGGGGCGGTCCTACGAGCAGTACTTC. Its translation: CASSEQGRSYEQYF.

J is TRBJ2-7 and V is TRBV6-5; 8 bases fit TRBD1. Trimming cost V 5 bases and J 5 bases; bases outside gene matches: 2. The germline V gene has CDR1 MNHEY and CDR2 SVGAGI. The CDR3 loop spans 12 amino acids. CDR3 sequence: CASSRQGNEQYF. The CDR3 region has the DNA TGTGCCAGCAGTAGACAGGGGAACGAGCAGTACTTC.

The genes are TRBV19 and TRBJ1-2, with unresolved D. Trimming removed 4 bases at V and 8 bases at J, with 8 bases between. CDR3 length equals 11 residues. From germline, CDR1 is LNHDA and CDR2 SQIVND (reference sequence). CDR3 protein: CASSTSGGYTF. The DNA of the CDR3 is TGTGCCAGTAGTACGTCGGGAGGCTACACCTTC. The complete variable domain, with remaining parts taken from reference TRBV19 and TRBJ1-2, reads DGGITQSPKYLFRKEGQNVTLSCEQNLNHDAMYWYRQDPGQGLRLIYYSQIVNDFQKGDIAEGYSVSREKKESFPLTVTSAQKNPTAFYLCASSTSGGYTFGSGTRLTVV.

The V call is TRBV18, the J call TRBJ2-7, with 7 bases fitting TRBD1. This CDR3 region has 14 residues. Germline CDR1 KGHSH, CDR2 LQKENI. V gave up 5 bases and J gave up 2 bases; unmatched junction bases: 6. CDR3 bases: TGTGCCAGCTCAAAGACAGGGTGGGCCTACGAGCAGTACTTC. As protein: CASSKTGWAYEQYF.

This chain joins TRBV5-1 and TRBJ1-2; D might be TRBD1 (6 bases). Germline V CDR1 and CDR2: SGHRS, YFSETQ. CDR3 length: 16 amino acids. The V gene lost 8 bases and the J gene lost 4 bases, with 24 bases spanning the gap. CDR3 DNA: TGCGCCAGTACCCTCCGAGGGGGGGGGTTGCCCTATGGCTACACCTTC. As protein: CASTLRGGGLPYGYTF.

This rearrangement joins TRBV30 to TRBJ1-2; D perhaps matches TRBD1 (6 bases). Germline V gene sequence: CDR1 GTSNPN, CDR2 SVGIG (reference sequence). The CDR3 is 12 amino acids. The V and J ends lost 2 bases and 2 bases respectively, with 6 bases between them. This chain's CDR3 is CAWSQGNYGYTF. CDR3 nucleotides: TGTGCCTGGAGTCAGGGGAACTATGGCTACACCTTC. The full variable domain, in which reference TRBV30 and TRBJ1-2 provide the parts outside the CDR3, is SQTIHQWPATLVQPVGSPLSLECTVEGTSNPNLYWYRQAAGRGLQLLFYSVGIGQISSEVPQNLSASRPQDRQFILSSKKLLLSDSGFYLCAWSQGNYGYTFGSGTRLTVV.

This rearrangement joins TRBV2 to TRBJ1-1; D is possibly TRBD1 (6 bases). With 6 bases removed from V and 11 bases from J, the gap between germline ends came to 13 bases. CDR3 length: 11 residues. Germline V gene data show CDR1 as SNHLY and CDR2 as FYNNEI. CDR3 in DNA: TGTGCCAGCAGAGGGGGGGGGAGTGCTTTCTTT. Translating gives CASRGGGSAFF.

The chain has TRBV3-1 (or the pseudogene TRBV3-2) and TRBJ1-1, with D unresolved. V was clipped by 4 bases and J by 4 bases, with 13 bases between them. This CDR3 spans 14 amino acids. The germline CDR1 and CDR2 sequences are LGHDT and YNNKEL (reference sequence). CDR3 sequence (DNA): TGTGCCAGCAGCCTCCTACGGTACGGCACTGAAGCTTTCTTT. Translation: CASSLLRYGTEAFF.

This clone was seen more than once but under ten times. This sequence joins TRBV5-4 and TRBJ1-2, with TRBD1 matching over 8 bases. The CDR3 contains 14 residues. Trimming removed 3 bases from V and 1 base from J; junction bases left unmatched: 2. From germline, CDR1 is SGHNT and CDR2 YYREEE (reference sequence). The DNA of the CDR3 is TGTGCCAGCAGCTATGACAGGGGTAACTATGGCTACACCTTC. Amino acids: CASSYDRGNYGYTF.

The V and J genes are TRBV5-6 and TRBJ2-3; TRBD2 agrees at 9 bases. Looked up from germline, CDR1 is SGHDT and CDR2 is YYEEEE. V lost 3 bases and J lost 3; bases outside the gene matches: 8. The CDR3 has 16 amino acids. CDR3 nucleotides: TGTGCCAGCAGCTCTACCGGGACTAGCAGGACAGATACGCAGTATTTT. This encodes CASSSTGTSRTDTQYF.

The rearrangement links TRBV10-3 to TRBJ2-5, with D maybe TRBD2 (5 bases). CDR3 length: 15 amino acids. The V and J ends lost 3 bases and 1 base respectively, with 12 bases between them. Per the germline V gene, CDR1 is ENHRY and CDR2 is SYGVKD. The CDR3 spells CAISERTGTQETQYF. Here the CDR3 DNA reads TGTGCCATCAGTGAAAGGACGGGAACCCAAGAGACCCAGTACTTC.

This rearrangement joins TRBV10-3 to TRBJ2-7, with 8 bases aligning to TRBD1. Germline V CDR1 and CDR2: ENHRY, SYGVKD. V lost 5 bases and J lost 1; bases outside the gene matches: 7. There are 15 residues in the CDR3. The CDR3 coding sequence is TGTGCCATCAGTACCAAGGACAGGGCTTCCTACGAGCAGTACTTC. Translation: CAISTKDRASYEQYF.

For the CDR3, the DNA is TGTGCCAGCAGTGATACTGGACAGGGTGTTCAGCCCCAGCATTTT. Protein: CASSDTGQGVQPQHF. V and J are TRBV2 and TRBJ1-5; 8 nucleotides line up with TRBD1. Losses at the gene ends were 3 bases for V and 6 bases for J; bases not matched to a gene: 7. CDR1 SNHLY and CDR2 FYNNEI come from the germline V gene. This CDR3 contains 15 residues.

V gene TRBV7-9 combines with J gene TRBJ1-3; D is possibly TRBD1 (5 bases). The CDR3 totals 15 residues. V lost 1 base to trimming and J lost 3 bases, with 10 bases between them. Per the germline V gene, CDR1 is SEHNR and CDR2 is FQNEAQ (reference sequence). CDR3 in amino acids: CASSLEGVRGNTIYF. In nucleotides, the CDR3 is TGTGCCAGCAGCTTAGAAGGGGTTCGTGGAAACACCATATATTTT.

The chain is built from TRBV6-6 and TRBJ1-1, with no clear D. V was pared by 7 bases and J by 5 bases, with 11 bases between. The CDR3 consists of 12 residues. Germline V lookup: CDR1 MNHNY, CDR2 SVGAGI (reference sequence). This CDR3 is CASTPRGTEAFF. In DNA form, the CDR3 reads TGTGCCAGCACCCCCCGGGGTACTGAAGCTTTCTTT.

The chain employs TRBV5-4 and TRBJ2-2; 8 bases match TRBD1. CDR1 and CDR2 (germline): SGHNT, YYREEE (reference sequence). V dropped 2 bases and J dropped 0; count of bases not matched to a gene: 6. The CDR3 covers 17 residues. This CDR3 is CASSFPGGRPNTGELFF. The DNA for the CDR3 is TGTGCCAGCAGCTTTCCAGGGGGCCGACCGAACACCGGGGAGCTGTTTTTT.

V gene TRBV7-2 combines with J gene TRBJ1-6, with TRBD1 identical over 10 bases. CDR1 SGHTA and CDR2 FQGNSA come from the germline V gene. This CDR3 has 16 amino acids. With V trimmed by 5 bases and J by 9 bases, 10 bases remained unmatched. The CDR3 sequence: CASSPSGTGVGSPLHF. The CDR3 nucleotides read TGTGCCAGCAGCCCCTCCGGGACAGGGGTGGGTTCACCCCTCCACTTT.

The V gene is TRBV27, the J gene TRBJ2-3; D gene unclear. The CDR3 has 13 amino acids. V lost 2 bases and J lost 2, with 5 bases in between. CDR1 and CDR2 from the germline V gene are MNHEY and SMNVEV (reference sequence). The CDR3 sequence: CASSLGLTDTQYF. The DNA for the CDR3 is TGTGCCAGCAGTTTAGGGCTCACAGATACGCAGTATTTT.

V is TRBV7-9 and J is TRBJ2-3; TRBD2 agrees at 9 bases. This CDR3 spans 15 amino acids. Trimming cost V 2 bases and J 4 bases; bases outside gene matches: 4. Germline CDR1 and CDR2: SEHNR and FQNEAQ (reference sequence). CDR3 in DNA: TGTGCCAGCAGCTTACCTAGCGGGGACGCAGATACGCAGTATTTT. This translates into CASSLPSGDADTQYF.

The chain uses TRBV5-1 and TRBJ1-3; D remains ambiguous. Germline V CDR1 and CDR2: SGHRS, YFSETQ. The V and J ends lost 5 bases and 4 bases respectively, with 13 bases between them. CDR3 length equals 14 residues. The CDR3 DNA is TGCGCCAGCAGACAATATGGAGAAGGAAACACCATATATTTT. It encodes CASRQYGEGNTIYF.

V usage is TRBV29-1 and J usage is TRBJ1-2; TRBD1 agrees at 7 bases. The CDR3 is 11 residues long. J gave up 7 bases and V 6 bases, and 5 bases lay outside the gene matches. The germline gives CDR1 SQVTM, CDR2 ANQGSEA. CDR3 nucleotide sequence: TGCAGCGTCAACAGGGGAGGTGGCTACACCTTC. It is translated as CSVNRGGGYTF.

The DNA of the CDR3 is TGCGCCAGCCGCGGGTGGGGGCCAAACTATGGCTACACCTTC. Translating it yields CASRGWGPNYGYTF. This chain connects TRBV10-2 to TRBJ1-2; a possible D gene is TRBD1 (6 bases). Trimming took off 8 bases at V and 2 bases at J, with 15 bases between the two ends. Germline V lookup: CDR1 WSHSY, CDR2 SAAADI. The length of the CDR3 is 14 residues.

The chain is built from TRBV12-3 or TRBV12-4 and TRBJ1-5, with TRBD1 identical over 7 bases. V gave up 6 bases and J gave up 3 bases; unmatched junction bases: 2. This CDR3 region has 13 residues. The CDR3 is CASRGQHNQPQHF. CDR3 DNA: TGTGCCAGCAGGGGACAGCACAATCAGCCCCAGCATTTT.

The chain employs TRBV3-1 (or the pseudogene TRBV3-2) and TRBJ2-4; weak D call: TRBD2 (6 bases). V was shortened by 4 bases and J by 0 bases, with 13 bases between the two germline ends. From germline, CDR1 is LGHDT and CDR2 YNNKEL (reference sequence). The CDR3 covers 16 residues. The DNA of the CDR3 is TGTGCCAGCAGCCCCCGGGACTCCTTAGCCAAAAACATTCAGTACTTC. Translated, it gives CASSPRDSLAKNIQYF.

The chain employs TRBV30 and TRBJ2-3; 11 bases agree with TRBD2. Trimming removed 5 bases from V and 5 bases from J; junction bases left unmatched: 9. Germline V gene data show CDR1 as GTSNPN and CDR2 as SVGIG (reference sequence). The CDR3 runs 15 residues. CDR3 sequence reads: CAWAFSGGAVDTQYF. CDR3 in DNA: TGTGCCTGGGCGTTTAGCGGGGGGGCCGTAGATACGCAGTATTTT.

V usage is TRBV5-1 and J usage is TRBJ2-2; D is unresolved. The V gene's germline CDR1 is SGHRS and CDR2 YFSETQ. Trimming took 0 bases from V and 1 from J, leaving 10 bases between them. This CDR3 is 16 amino acids long. The CDR3 DNA reads as TGCGCCAGCAGCTTGGATAACTTGATGAACACCGGGGAGCTGTTTTTT. Translating gives CASSLDNLMNTGELFF.

V and J are TRBV18 and TRBJ2-4; tentative D call: TRBD2 (6 bases). V lost 9 bases and J 3 bases, leaving 18 bases between the germline ends. Germline loops: CDR1 KGHSH, CDR2 LQKENI. This CDR3 is 15 amino acids long. This CDR3 reads CARPRGGTHKNIQYF. DNA for the CDR3: TGTGCCAGACCCAGAGGAGGGACGCACAAAAACATTCAGTACTTC.